Below, 21 T cell receptor beta chains from the same sample are listed, as sequenced in a study of T cell responses to AZD1222 COVID-19 vaccine (dated by TCRdb to the early 2020s). Receptor amplification or capture employed the immunoSEQ multiplex PCR assay. TCRdb retrieved this table from immuneACCESS and kept in-frame rearrangements only. Not all clones are present; in checked studies, unresolved V genes account for under half, and no reason is known for the remainder. The sample table contains approximately 150,000 clones; only one count was recorded for approximately 90% of them. The ten largest account for around 4% of the sample. The label giving this sample's time point can be read as: baseline before first vaccination. This specimen consisted of peripheral blood, obtained on day 0 of AZD1222 vaccination. The receptors were sampled from an adult in good health.

V is TRBV5-4 and J is TRBJ1-1; 7 bases line up with TRBD1. The CDR3 has 15 amino acids. Germline V gives CDR1 SGHNT, CDR2 YYREEE (reference sequence). The V gene end was trimmed by 0 bases and the J gene end by 1 base; junction bases not matched to a gene: 3. In DNA, the CDR3 is TGTGCCAGCAGCTTGGTGGGACAGCCGAACACTGAAGCTTTCTTT. Translating gives CASSLVGQPNTEAFF.

The CDR3 DNA sequence: TGTGCCAGCAGCGTCCTGGGAGGGACAGGGGCTTCTGGAAACACCATATATTTT. Its translation is CASSVLGGTGASGNTIYF. The chain is built from TRBV9 and TRBJ1-3, with 10 nucleotides matching TRBD1. Germline CDR1 reads SGDLS; CDR2 reads YYNGEE. J lost 1 base, V lost 2 bases, and 9 bases had no gene match. CDR3 length equals 18 residues.

The chain has TRBV18 and TRBJ2-5, with D tentatively TRBD2 (6 bases). This CDR3 has 15 amino acids. From germline, CDR1 is KGHSH and CDR2 LQKENI. Between the trimmed V and J ends, which lost 2 bases and 7 bases, there was a span of 17 bases. The CDR3 spells CASSPDAGPAGTQYF. The CDR3 region has the DNA TGTGCCAGCTCACCAGACGCGGGACCTGCGGGGACCCAGTACTTC.

V usage is TRBV5-1 and J usage is TRBJ2-6; D gene uncertain. CDR3 length equals 16 residues. Trimming left V 0 bases short and J 4 bases short, with 11 bases between. CDR1 is SGHRS, CDR2 YFSETQ, per germline. In nucleotides, the CDR3 is TGCGCCAGCAGCTTGGGGGGTGACCCAGGGGCCAACGTCCTGACTTTC. Protein: CASSLGGDPGANVLTF.

This sequence joins TRBV6-5 and TRBJ2-1; D remains unclear. The V gene lost 2 bases and the J gene lost 4 bases, with 6 bases spanning the gap. This CDR3 contains 13 residues. CDR1 is MNHEY, CDR2 SVGAGI, per germline. The CDR3 bases are TGTGCCAGCAGTTACGACCAGTACAATGAGCAGTTCTTC. Its translation: CASSYDQYNEQFF.

The genes are TRBV2 and TRBJ2-2, with D perhaps TRBD2 (6 bases). This CDR3 region has 15 residues. The germline V and J ends were trimmed by 7 bases and 0 bases, with 12 bases remaining between them. Germline values: CDR1 SNHLY, CDR2 FYNNEI. CDR3 in DNA: TGTGCCAGCACCCAAGGGACTCCGAACACCGGGGAGCTGTTTTTT. Residues: CASTQGTPNTGELFF.

This clone appeared a single time. V usage is TRBV4-1 and J usage is TRBJ2-7, with 7 bases identical to TRBD2. V shed 0 bases and J 3 bases; nucleotides not matched to a gene: 8. In germline, CDR1 is MGHRA, CDR2 YSYEKL. The CDR3 contains 16 residues. This CDR3 reads CASSQDIGGIGYEQYF. The CDR3, as DNA: TGCGCCAGCAGCCAAGATATCGGGGGGATTGGCTACGAGCAGTACTTC.

The rearrangement joins TRBV4-3 to TRBJ2-7; D could derive from TRBD1 or TRBD2 (5 bases each). The V end was cut by 0 bases, the J end by 0 bases, with 12 bases between. Looked up from germline, CDR1 is LGHNA and CDR2 is YSLEER. The CDR3 extends over 16 amino acids. The CDR3 bases are TGCGCCAGCAGCCAAGATAGGGACCTTGTCTCCTACGAGCAGTACTTC. This translates into CASSQDRDLVSYEQYF.

The rearrangement links TRBV7-3 to TRBJ2-7; TRBD1 matches at 8 bases. V trimming: 1 base; J trimming: 7 bases; junction bases outside the gene matches: 3. This CDR3 spans 13 amino acids. CDR1 is SGHTA, CDR2 FQGTGA, per germline. The CDR3 bases are TGTGCCAGCAGCTTAAGACAGGGGATTGAGCAGTACTTC. It encodes CASSLRQGIEQYF.

The chain uses TRBV5-1 and TRBJ1-3; no reliable D call. The germline V and J ends were trimmed by 0 bases and 4 bases, with 5 bases remaining between them. CDR1 is SGHRS and CDR2 is YFSETQ in the germline V gene. CDR3 size: 13 residues. CDR3 sequence: CASSLGTGNTIYF. In nucleotides, the CDR3 is TGCGCCAGCAGCTTGGGGACGGGAAACACCATATATTTT.

This chain uses TRBV7-9 with TRBJ2-5; D gene unclear. The CDR3 contains 13 residues. CDR1 is SEHNR and CDR2 is FQNEAQ in the germline V gene (reference sequence). Deletions cut 1 base from V and 3 bases from J, with 6 bases between. The CDR3 sequence: CASSLVAEETQYF. DNA of the CDR3: TGTGCCAGCAGCTTAGTGGCAGAAGAGACCCAGTACTTC.

The chain uses TRBV9 and TRBJ2-1; tentative D call: TRBD1 (5 bases). Trimming removed 4 bases from V and 4 bases from J, with 15 bases in between. The CDR3 is 15 amino acids. CDR1 SGDLS and CDR2 YYNGEE come from the germline V gene. The CDR3 coding sequence is TGTGCCAGCAGCCCCAGGGCTGATGTGTACAATGAGCAGTTCTTC. It codes for CASSPRADVYNEQFF.

This chain uses TRBV5-1 with TRBJ1-2; no definite D call. Trimming removed 3 bases at V and 7 bases at J, with 10 bases between. Germline V lookup: CDR1 SGHRS, CDR2 YFSETQ. The length of the CDR3 is 12 residues. The CDR3 region is CASSWESSGYTF. The CDR3 bases are TGCGCCAGCAGCTGGGAATCATCTGGCTACACCTTC.

The J gene is TRBJ2-2, the V gene TRBV7-8; D perhaps matches TRBD2 (6 bases). There are 13 residues in the CDR3. The germline V gene has CDR1 SGHVS and CDR2 FQNEAQ. Between the trimmed V and J ends, which lost 8 bases and 4 bases, there was a span of 11 bases. The CDR3 loop reads CASGDGSTGELFF. CDR3 in DNA: TGTGCCAGCGGGGACGGGAGCACCGGGGAGCTGTTTTTT.

V and J are TRBV9 and TRBJ2-7; TRBD2 agrees at 9 bases. The CDR3 consists of 15 residues. Looked up from germline, CDR1 is SGDLS and CDR2 is YYNGEE. The V gene end was trimmed by 0 bases and the J gene end by 2 bases; junction bases not matched to a gene: 3. CDR3 region: CASSVGGLATYEQYF. The CDR3 DNA sequence: TGTGCCAGCAGCGTAGGGGGACTAGCAACCTACGAGCAGTACTTC.

V is TRBV2 and J is TRBJ2-7; maybe TRBD1 (7 bases). Germline V gives CDR1 SNHLY, CDR2 FYNNEI. Trimming took off 0 bases at V and 12 bases at J, with 15 bases between the two ends. The CDR3 totals 13 residues. CDR3 DNA sequence: TGTGCCAGCAGTGAAGCGGACAGGCGGGATCCGTACTTC. Translated, it gives CASSEADRRDPYF.

This chain uses TRBV10-2 with TRBJ2-5; D unresolved. CDR1 WSHSY and CDR2 SAAADI come from the germline V gene. The CDR3 is 12 residues long. V was pared by 4 bases and J by 2 bases, with 5 bases between. The CDR3 reads CASSAQQETQYF. CDR3 bases: TGCGCCAGCAGTGCACAGCAAGAGACCCAGTACTTC.

The chain employs TRBV25-1 and TRBJ2-5; D may be TRBD1 (6 bases). CDR3 length: 17 amino acids. V gave up 2 bases and J gave up 4 bases, with 20 bases separating them. Germline CDR1 and CDR2: MGHDK and SYGVNS. DNA of the CDR3: TGTGCCAGCAGTGAAGCGACGCCCCTACAGGGTTCAGAGACCCAGTACTTC. This codes for CASSEATPLQGSETQYF.

The chain uses TRBV7-2 and TRBJ2-7, with 9 nucleotides matching TRBD2. Germline assignment: CDR1 SGHTA and CDR2 FQGNSA. The CDR3 loop spans 16 amino acids. With V trimmed by 1 base and J by 3 bases, 7 bases remained unmatched. CDR3 region: CASSLVLTSGFYEQYF. CDR3 DNA: TGTGCCAGCAGCTTAGTCCTGACTAGCGGCTTCTACGAGCAGTACTTC.

V is TRBV19 and J is TRBJ2-7; tentative D call: TRBD1 (5 bases). The CDR3 consists of 20 residues. Germline V gives CDR1 LNHDA, CDR2 SQIVND (reference sequence). Between the trimmed V and J ends, which lost 4 bases and 2 bases, there was a span of 30 bases. The CDR3 sequence is CASSTNGKTTKESGPYEQYF. The CDR3 DNA reads TGTGCCAGTAGTACCAATGGAAAAACGACGAAGGAATCAGGGCCCTACGAGCAGTACTTC.

V is TRBV4-1 and J is TRBJ1-2; D perhaps matches TRBD1 (5 bases). CDR1 is MGHRA, CDR2 YSYEKL, per germline. Trimming took 0 bases from V and 7 from J, leaving 18 bases between them. This CDR3 contains 16 residues. The CDR3: CASSQELTDTRGGYTF. The CDR3 nucleotides read TGCGCCAGCAGCCAAGAACTGACCGATACAAGGGGTGGCTACACCTTC.